This T cell receptor beta chain was recovered during a study of cytomegalovirus exposure and HLA in healthy donors. General study findings and limits: In a later analysis, an Asian-associated ancestry cluster reportedly showed fewer N-insertions than the 666-donor mean. When the data were analyzed later, several of the most significant clusters appeared to be linked to common viral pathogens.

About this clone: Its target is unknown.

The PCR contained 60 Vbeta and 13 Jbeta primers. Measured with immunoSEQ multiplex PCR; TCRdb has only the in-frame clones, and not every one. In the table there are about 190,000 clones, 65% to 85% of which are singletons. V was trimmed by 7 bases and J by 2 bases, leaving 14 bases between them. Germline V gene lookup returns CDR1 SQVTM and CDR2 ANQGSEA. The CDR3 sequence is 13 residues long. Sequencing used PBMCs. The TCR sequence derives from a man aged 45 to 65 in good health and CMV-seronegative. This rearrangement joins TRBV29-1 to TRBJ1-1, with a weak D call TRBD1 (5 bases). CDR3 region: CSAVTGHNTEAFF. Written as DNA, the CDR3 is TGCAGCGCCGTCACAGGACACAACACTGAAGCTTTCTTT. Combining the CDR3 with reference TRBV29-1 and TRBJ1-1 gives the whole variable domain SAVISQKPSRDICQRGTSLTIQCQVDSQVTMMFWYRQQPGQSLTLIATANQGSEATYESGFVIDKFPISRPNLTFSTLTVSNMSPEDSSIYLCSAVTGHNTEAFFGQGTRLTVV.